This TCR beta chain was sequenced in a study of blood T cell repertoires in COVID-19. Study-level information: Acute and convalescent COVID-19 specimens originated in the United States, Italy and Spain.

The CDR3 consists of 15 residues. With V trimmed by 0 bases and J by 3 bases, 4 bases remained unmatched. Germline CDR1 is SGDLS and CDR2 is YYNGEE. This clone is a singleton in its sample. The data were produced by immunoSEQ multiplex PCR, yet TCRdb's version contains in-frame clones alone and is incomplete. The sample lists over 200,000 clones; approximately 80% were seen once. This chain connects TRBV9 to TRBJ2-3; 7 bases map to TRBD2. The material sequenced was peripheral blood. The sequence came from a man aged 35 to 55 with acute or convalescent COVID-19. CDR3: CASSVGGTMTDTQYF. CDR3 in DNA: TGTGCCAGCAGCGTAGGAGGGACTATGACAGATACGCAGTATTTT.